This TCR beta chain derives from a study of immune characterization of retroperitoneal liposarcoma. Looked up from germline, CDR1 is LGHNA and CDR2 is YNFKEQ. This CDR3 spans 16 amino acids. J was trimmed by 4 bases and V by 1 base; bases with no gene match: 6. Via MiXCR, TCRdb re-called the PCR reads, giving one row per CDR3 protein. Seen here are about 10,000 distinct CDR3 sequences, 22% observed once, and the top ten hold about 9.8%. The V and J genes are TRBV4-2 and TRBJ2-5, with 10 bases that match TRBD2. The sample taken for sequencing was blood. The sequence came from a female donor with retroperitoneal liposarcoma. This CDR3 is CASSQVIAGGAETQYF. The CDR3 coding sequence is TGTGCCAGCAGCCAAGTGATAGCGGGAGGCGCAGAGACCCAGTACTTC.